These 11 T cell receptor beta chains came from one sample sequenced in a study of blood T cell repertoires in COVID-19. The protocol was immunoSEQ multiplex PCR, while the TCRdb copy is restricted to in-frame clones and leaves out a portion. In the table there are 150,000 to 200,000 clones, under 85% of which are singletons. What was sequenced was PBMCs or T cells enriched from blood (not recorded which). The receptors were gathered from a man aged 50 to 59 who had recovered from COVID-19.

The chain couples TRBV15 to TRBJ2-1; TRBD1 matches 8 bases. J was trimmed by 8 bases and V by 1 base; bases with no gene match: 7. Germline V gene data show CDR1 as LNHNV and CDR2 as YYDKDF (reference sequence). The CDR3 spans 15 residues. DNA of the CDR3: TGTGCCACCAGCAGAGCCTCAGGGGGCAGGGATGAGCAGTTCTTC. Amino acid sequence: CATSRASGGRDEQFF.

This clone came up a few times. The chain carries TRBV11-3 and TRBJ2-5; TRBD2 is a possible D gene (6 bases). In germline, CDR1 is SGHNT, CDR2 YENEEA. The CDR3 length is 13 residues. V was clipped by 4 bases and J by 7 bases, with 13 bases between them. CDR3 in DNA: TGTGCCAGCAGCTGGGACTCCGCCGGGACCCAGTACTTC. This sequence encodes CASSWDSAGTQYF. Based on the CDR3 plus reference TRBV11-3 and TRBJ2-5, the full variable domain is EAGVVQSPRYKIIEKKQPVAFWCNPISGHNTLYWYLQNLGQGPELLIRYENEEAVDDSQLPKDRFSAERLKGVDSTLKIQPAELGDSAVYLCASSWDSAGTQYFGPGTRLLVL.

Written as DNA, the CDR3 is TGTGCCAGCAGTGAAGTCCGGGGGGGCGGGGAGACCCAGTACTTC. Amino acids: CASSEVRGGGETQYF. The chain uses TRBV2 and TRBJ2-5; 8 bases line up with TRBD2. This CDR3 comprises 15 residues. V trimming: 1 base; J trimming: 5 bases; junction bases outside the gene matches: 6. CDR1 is SNHLY, CDR2 FYNNEI, per germline.

The chain combines TRBV11-3 with TRBJ2-2; TRBD2 agrees at 8 bases. In germline, CDR1 is SGHNT, CDR2 YENEEA. The CDR3 consists of 18 residues. Trimming removed 0 bases from V and 5 bases from J; junction bases left unmatched: 11. The DNA of the CDR3 is TGTGCCAGCAGCTTAGACGTCGCGGGGGGCCATGAAACCGGGGAGCTGTTTTTT. Protein sequence: CASSLDVAGGHETGELFF. The full variable domain, in which reference TRBV11-3 and TRBJ2-2 provide the parts outside the CDR3, is EAGVVQSPRYKIIEKKQPVAFWCNPISGHNTLYWYLQNLGQGPELLIRYENEEAVDDSQLPKDRFSAERLKGVDSTLKIQPAELGDSAVYLCASSLDVAGGHETGELFFGEGSRLTVL.

This chain uses TRBV4-1 with TRBJ1-2, with 10 bases that match TRBD1. Germline values: CDR1 MGHRA, CDR2 YSYEKL. CDR3 length: 15 amino acids. The V and J ends lost 4 bases and 8 bases, in that order; junction bases with no gene match: 10. CDR3 amino acids: CASSPSGQGMRGYTF. The CDR3, as DNA: TGCGCCAGCAGCCCCTCGGGACAGGGGATGCGGGGCTACACCTTC.

The V gene is TRBV13, the J gene TRBJ2-1; tentative D call: TRBD2 (5 bases). Trimming shortened V by 5 bases and J by 7 bases, and 12 bases separated the two germline ends. CDR1 is PRHDT and CDR2 is FYEKMQ in the germline V gene (reference sequence). The CDR3 has 13 residues. CDR3 protein: CASSQRPENEQFF. The CDR3 DNA follows: TGTGCCAGCAGCCAGCGGCCCGAAAATGAGCAGTTCTTC.

The chain joins TRBV3-1 (or the pseudogene TRBV3-2) to TRBJ1-1, with TRBD1 identical over 8 bases. From germline, CDR1 is LGHDT and CDR2 YNNKEL (reference sequence). CDR3 size: 13 residues. With V trimmed by 10 bases and J by 1 base, 5 bases remained unmatched. Here the CDR3 DNA reads TGTGCCACCTTTGGGACAGGGAACACTGAAGCTTTCTTT. Translating it yields CATFGTGNTEAFF.

V gene TRBV24-1 combines with J gene TRBJ2-6; 8 positions match TRBD1. The germline V gene has CDR1 KGHDR and CDR2 SFDVKD. The ends lost 4 bases at V and 4 bases at J; junction bases unmatched: 11. The CDR3 runs 18 residues. CDR3 bases: TGTGCCACCAGTGACTCCCGGCAGGGGGCAACGGGGGCCAACGTCCTGACTTTC. Translated, it gives CATSDSRQGATGANVLTF.

The chain couples TRBV7-2 to TRBJ2-7; 7 bases match TRBD2. J was trimmed by 7 bases and V by 6 bases; bases with no gene match: 6. Germline V gives CDR1 SGHTA, CDR2 FQGNSA. This CDR3 comprises 12 residues. The DNA for the CDR3 is TGTGCCAGCAGTCCGGGGGGACGGGAGCAGTACTTC. This translates into CASSPGGREQYF.

Only one count was recorded for this clone. CDR3 sequence (DNA): TGTGCCAGCTCAAGGGGAGGAACCCTCAGCCCCAGCCAGCCCCAGCATTTT. It translates to CASSRGGTLSPSQPQHF. The gene calls are TRBV19 and TRBJ1-5; perhaps TRBD1 as D (5 bases). CDR1 is LNHDA, CDR2 SQIVND, per germline (reference sequence). V was cut by 9 bases and J by 7 bases, with 28 bases left in between. The CDR3 contains 17 residues.

This clone was observed a handful of times. In DNA, the CDR3 is TGCGCCAGCAGCTTGCAGACAGGGGGGAATCAGCCCCAGCATTTT. This encodes CASSLQTGGNQPQHF. The gene calls are TRBV5-1 and TRBJ1-5; TRBD1 matches at 9 bases. The CDR3 length is 15 residues. From germline, CDR1 is SGHRS and CDR2 YFSETQ. V lost 1 base and J lost 4; bases outside the gene matches: 3.